These T cell receptor beta chains were read from a single sample in a study of blood T cell repertoires in COVID-19. The table came from immunoSEQ multiplex PCR; TCRdb's copy has only in-frame clones and leaves some out. The sample has just over 300,000 clones, 89% seen once; the top ten hold approximately 1.8%. The sequenced sample was peripheral blood. The source of these receptors is a woman aged 25 to 45 with COVID-19, enrolled during active disease. Both conserved end residues are part of each CDR3.

TRBJ2-1	15	TRBV29-1	CSVNGQGASYNEQFF
TRBJ1-3	11	TRBV5-1	CASSPGGAIYF
TRBJ1-1	14	TRBV14	CASSLQTGGTEAFF
TRBJ1-6	12	TRBV27	CASSSQGSPLHF
TRBJ2-1	16	TRBV2	CASSAFGTSGYNEQFF
TRBJ1-4	13	TRBV11-2	CASSLDGQGGLFF
TRBJ1-1	15	TRBV19	CASSASTRMNTEAFF
TRBJ1-2	14	TRBV27	CASSFQAYLGGYTF
TRBJ1-1	13	TRBV7-2	CASSLVRNTEAFF
TRBJ2-1	15	TRBV7-2	CASSLRLAGRYEQFF
TRBJ2-5	14	TRBV7-2	CASSLGGGFSAQYF
TRBJ1-1	15	TRBV4-3	CASSQDPGVNTEAFF
TRBJ2-3	15	TRBV4-2	CASSRERGGVDTQYF
TRBJ2-3	16	TRBV9	CASSARQGALGDTQYF
TRBJ1-4	16	TRBV28	CASSLTRTGWNEKLFF
TRBJ2-5	15	TRBV5-1	CASSVLTREGETQYF
TRBJ1-6	16	TRBV5-4	CASSKKGTGQGSPLHF
TRBJ1-2	16	TRBV6-2/TRBV6-3	CASSSRTGGGLYGYTF
TRBJ1-1	14	TRBV29-1	CSVVTDRGNTEAFF
TRBJ1-2	13	TRBV28	CASSLSRNYGYTF
TRBJ1-1	13	TRBV5-1	CASKQGPYTEAFF
TRBJ2-3	15	TRBV7-2	CASSRSGQITDTQYF
TRBJ2-7	15	TRBV6-5	CASRATADRAHEQYF
TRBJ1-3	15	TRBV7-9	CASSKAGTSGNTIYF
TRBJ1-1	19	TRBV14	CASSQVLSAGDDIFQGAFF
TRBJ2-2	18	TRBV4-1	CASSQGIAGDVYTGELFF
TRBJ2-1	13	TRBV12-3/TRBV12-4	CASRPTGGSEQFF
TRBJ1-2	14	TRBV4-3	CASSQDGGWGGYTF
TRBJ1-4	13	TRBV11-3	CASSSDSNEKLFF
TRBJ1-5	13	TRBV2	CASVPGLDQPQHF
TRBJ1-1	13	TRBV12-3/TRBV12-4	CASSPDSNTEAFF
TRBJ2-3	12	TRBV19	CASSKTENTQYF
TRBJ1-5	19	TRBV7-8	CASSLALAVGQLSNQPQHF
TRBJ1-4	16	TRBV3-1/TRBV3-2	CASSQVPGRGSEKLFF